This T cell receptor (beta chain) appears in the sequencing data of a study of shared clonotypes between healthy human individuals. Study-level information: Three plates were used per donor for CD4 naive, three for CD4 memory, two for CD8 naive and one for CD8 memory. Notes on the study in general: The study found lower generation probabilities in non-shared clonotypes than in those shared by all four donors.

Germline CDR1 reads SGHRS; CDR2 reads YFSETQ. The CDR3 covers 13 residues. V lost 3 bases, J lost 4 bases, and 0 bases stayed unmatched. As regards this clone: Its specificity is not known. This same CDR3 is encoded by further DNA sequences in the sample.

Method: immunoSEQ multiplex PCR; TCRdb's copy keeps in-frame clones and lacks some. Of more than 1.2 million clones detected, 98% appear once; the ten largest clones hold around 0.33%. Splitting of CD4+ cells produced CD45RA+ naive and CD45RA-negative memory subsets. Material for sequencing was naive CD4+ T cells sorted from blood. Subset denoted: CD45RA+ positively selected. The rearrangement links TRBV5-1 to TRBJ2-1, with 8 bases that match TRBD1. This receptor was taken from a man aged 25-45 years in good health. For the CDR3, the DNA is TGCGCCAGCAGCTGGACAGGGTACAATGAGCAGTTCTTC. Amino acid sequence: CASSWTGYNEQFF.